Following are 26 T cell receptor beta chains from one sample sequenced in a study of T-cell memory formation after mild COVID-19. TCRdb called the 5' RACE reads again in MiXCR, with one record for every CDR3 protein. Of fewer than 550,000 distinct CDR3 sequences in the sample, over 15% are singletons; the top ten hold roughly 8%. Sequencing input: PBMCs or a T cell subset sorted from them (not recorded which). These receptors all stem from an adult woman who had mild COVID-19 (a few samples of this study predate the infection). Cell type and time point are not known.

V usage is TRBV15 and J usage is TRBJ2-1; D possibly uses TRBD1 or TRBD2 (5 bases each). The CDR3 extends over 15 amino acids. Germline V gene lookup returns CDR1 LNHNV and CDR2 YYDKDF (reference sequence). Trimming removed 0 bases at V and 6 bases at J, with 12 bases between. The CDR3 bases are TGTGCCACCAGCAGAGACAGGCTTGGGACCAATGAGCAGTTCTTC. Its protein product is CATSRDRLGTNEQFF. The whole variable domain, remainder taken from reference TRBV15 and TRBJ2-1, is DAMVIQNPRYQVTQFGKPVTLSCSQTLNHNVMYWYQQKSSQAPKLLFHYYDKDFNNEADTPDNFQSRRPNTSFCFLDIRSPGLGDTAMYLCATSRDRLGTNEQFFGPGTRLTVL.

The chain recombines TRBV19 with TRBJ1-3; 8 positions agree with TRBD1. J lost 2 bases, V lost 2 bases, and 5 bases had no gene match. The CDR3 has 16 amino acids. Germline V gives CDR1 LNHDA, CDR2 SQIVND (reference sequence). For the CDR3, the DNA is TGTGCCAGTAGTATACGACAGGGGATCACTGGAAACACCATATATTTT. This encodes CASSIRQGITGNTIYF.

The chain links TRBV20-1 to TRBJ2-3; the D is unclear. The germline V gene has CDR1 DFQATT and CDR2 SNEGSKA (reference sequence). The CDR3 sequence is 10 residues long. Deletions cut 5 bases from V and 6 bases from J, with 6 bases between. CDR3 sequence (DNA): TGCAGTGCTGTGCTTGATACGCAGTATTTT. It encodes CSAVLDTQYF.

Only a few counts were recorded for this clonotype. The chain joins TRBV4-2 to TRBJ2-5; TRBD2 might be the D (6 bases). Germline lookup yields CDR1 LGHNA and CDR2 YNFKEQ. The CDR3 length is 13 residues. V was cut by 1 base and J by 9 bases, with 12 bases left in between. CDR3 sequence: CASSQALRGAQYF. The CDR3 nucleotides are TGTGCCAGCAGCCAAGCCCTTCGCGGGGCCCAGTACTTC.

This chain links TRBV29-1 with TRBJ2-7, with 7 bases aligning to TRBD1. The germline V gene has CDR1 SQVTM and CDR2 ANQGSEA. V lost 4 bases to trimming and J lost 6 bases; unmatched junction nucleotides: 9. There are 13 residues in the CDR3. The CDR3 DNA sequence: TGCAGCGTTGTTAGACAGGGAAGGGTCGAGCAGTACTTC. Protein product: CSVVRQGRVEQYF.

This clonotype has only a few counts. The gene calls are TRBV7-6 and TRBJ2-7; weak D call: TRBD2 (7 bases). V was trimmed by 1 base and J by 0 bases, leaving 10 bases between them. The CDR3 loop spans 15 amino acids. Germline V gene data show CDR1 as SGHVS and CDR2 as FNYEAQ. The CDR3 sequence is CASSLEGGASYEQYF. The CDR3, as DNA: TGTGCCAGCAGCTTAGAGGGGGGGGCCTCCTACGAGCAGTACTTC.

The chain carries TRBV12-3 or TRBV12-4 and TRBJ2-7; 9 positions match TRBD2. This CDR3 spans 15 amino acids. V shed 3 bases, J shed 4 bases, and the junction held 7 bases outside the gene matches. CDR3 sequence (DNA): TGTGCCAGCAGTTTCGGAATAGCGGGAGCTTACGAGCAGTACTTC. This translates into CASSFGIAGAYEQYF.

This chain joins TRBV9 and TRBJ2-1; D tentatively fits TRBD1 or TRBD2 (5 bases each). The germline V and J ends were trimmed by 5 bases and 7 bases, with 16 bases remaining between them. Germline CDR1 and CDR2: SGDLS and YYNGEE. This CDR3 contains 14 residues. Here the CDR3 reads CASSSPGQPNEQFF. The CDR3 nucleotides read TGTGCCAGCAGTTCCCCGGGGCAGCCAAATGAGCAGTTCTTC.

This clonotype turned up a few times. The V and J genes are TRBV2 and TRBJ2-3, with 7 positions matching TRBD1. The CDR3 is made up of 16 amino acids. Germline CDR1 and CDR2: SNHLY and FYNNEI. The V segment lost 1 base and the J segment 8 bases; nucleotides outside the gene matches: 12. The CDR3 DNA is TGTGCCAGCAGTGAAGGGGAGACAGGGACCGATCCTACGCAGTATTTT. This gives the protein CASSEGETGTDPTQYF. The full variable domain, with the rest looked up from reference TRBV2 and TRBJ2-3, is EPEVTQTPSHQVTQMGQEVILRCVPISNHLYFYWYRQILGQKVEFLVSFYNNEISEKSEIFDDQFSVERPDGSNFTLKIRSTKLEDSAMYFCASSEGETGTDPTQYFGPGTRLTVL.

This clonotype was seen more than once but under ten times. The V gene is TRBV12-3 or TRBV12-4, the J gene TRBJ1-5; the D gene is possibly TRBD1 (6 bases). The length of the CDR3 is 15 residues. V was cut by 5 bases and J by 4 bases, with 15 bases left in between. The CDR3 nucleotides are TGTGCCAGCAGTGCCCACAGGGAGCAAAATCAGCCCCAGCATTTT. This translates into CASSAHREQNQPQHF.

In this sample, this clonotype turned up a few times. The chain joins TRBV5-1 to TRBJ2-7; 8 bases match TRBD1. CDR3 length: 14 amino acids. CDR1 SGHRS and CDR2 YFSETQ come from the germline V gene. The junction had 9 bases not matched to a gene; V was cut back by 3 bases and J by 7 bases. The CDR3 DNA reads as TGCGCCAGCAGCTCGGACAGGGTGTTTGGAGAGCAGTACTTC. Translation: CASSSDRVFGEQYF.

The gene calls are TRBV11-2 and TRBJ2-2, with 8 bases aligning to TRBD1. Germline V gene sequence: CDR1 SGHAT, CDR2 FQNNGV. This CDR3 has 16 amino acids. After removal of 4 bases from V and 2 bases from J, the junction contained 6 bases not matched to a gene. CDR3 sequence: CASSSWTGKNTGELFF. DNA for the CDR3: TGTGCCAGCAGCTCATGGACAGGGAAAAACACCGGGGAGCTGTTTTTT.

This clonotype has more than one count but fewer than ten. The chain links TRBV11-1 to TRBJ2-3; a possible D gene is TRBD2 (6 bases). Germline V gene sequence: CDR1 SGHAT, CDR2 FQDESV (reference sequence). The V end was cut by 5 bases, the J end by 0 bases, with 12 bases between. The CDR3 consists of 15 residues. The CDR3 DNA follows: TGTGCCAGCAGCGGAGCCGGGACTAGCACAGATACGCAGTATTTT. It is translated as CASSGAGTSTDTQYF.

The chain employs TRBV4-2 and TRBJ1-2; D might be TRBD1 (6 bases). The CDR3 extends over 15 amino acids. Germline V gene data show CDR1 as LGHNA and CDR2 as YNFKEQ. V lost 2 bases, J lost 4 bases, and 14 bases lay in between. The CDR3 region is CASSQPDRRLYGYTF. CDR3 in DNA: TGTGCCAGCAGCCAACCAGACAGGAGGCTCTATGGCTACACCTTC.

This chain connects TRBV19 to TRBJ2-3; TRBD1 matches at 7 bases. From germline, CDR1 is LNHDA and CDR2 SQIVND (reference sequence). With 6 bases clipped from V and 2 bases from J, the junction kept 5 bases outside the gene matches. The CDR3 has 14 residues. CDR3 sequence: CASRMGQNTDTQYF. CDR3 DNA: TGTGCCAGTAGGATGGGACAGAACACAGATACGCAGTATTTT.

This chain joins TRBV20-1 and TRBJ2-7; D might be TRBD1 (6 bases). This CDR3 contains 14 residues. Germline CDR1 DFQATT, CDR2 SNEGSKA (reference sequence). V lost 3 bases and J lost 2, with 14 bases in between. This chain's CDR3 is CSASAGTTTYEQYF. Here the CDR3 DNA reads TGCAGTGCTAGCGCCGGGACAACAACCTACGAGCAGTACTTC.

The chain is built from TRBV5-1 and TRBJ2-3; TRBD2 matches at 10 bases. The trim removed 4 bases at V and 1 base at J, leaving 18 bases unmatched. The CDR3 has 20 residues. CDR1 SGHRS and CDR2 YFSETQ come from the germline V gene. The CDR3 loop is CASSHRWPAGGYTGTDTQYF. The DNA for the CDR3 is TGCGCCAGCAGCCACAGATGGCCAGCGGGAGGGTACACTGGCACAGATACGCAGTATTTT.

This clonotype came up a few times. The rearrangement links TRBV12-3 or TRBV12-4 to TRBJ1-2; D not certain. Between the trimmed V and J ends, which lost 3 bases and 7 bases, there was a span of 12 bases. CDR3 size: 13 residues. The CDR3 spells CASSFGSPGGYTF. The DNA of the CDR3 is TGTGCCAGCAGTTTCGGGAGTCCGGGTGGCTACACCTTC.

This rearrangement joins TRBV12-3 or TRBV12-4 to TRBJ2-4; D gene ambiguous. The CDR3 extends over 12 amino acids. The V end was cut by 8 bases, the J end by 7 bases, with 12 bases between. The CDR3: CASSSRANIQYF. CDR3 DNA sequence: TGTGCCAGCTCTAGTAGGGCGAACATTCAGTACTTC.

The rearrangement uses TRBV3-1 and TRBJ1-1; maybe TRBD1 (6 bases). CDR1 is LGHDT and CDR2 is YNNKEL in the germline V gene (reference sequence). V shed 5 bases and J shed 1 base, with 23 bases lying between them. This CDR3 contains 18 residues. Here the CDR3 DNA reads TGTGCCAGCAGCGCAGAAATAAGCTTGGGGGGCCCGAACACTGAAGCTTTCTTT. Protein: CASSAEISLGGPNTEAFF.

This clonotype was seen a handful of times. The chain recombines TRBV25-1 with TRBJ1-1, with D possibly matching TRBD1 (6 bases). V lost 4 bases and J lost 6, with 18 bases in between. The CDR3 has 15 amino acids. The germline V gene has CDR1 MGHDK and CDR2 SYGVNS. The CDR3 region has the DNA TGTGCCAGCAGTGGAGACGGGGGGGGCTCCGCTGAAGCTTTCTTT. Translating gives CASSGDGGGSAEAFF.

This clonotype was detected ten times or more. The chain recombines TRBV2 with TRBJ1-2; unclear D gene. This CDR3 is 16 amino acids long. The germline V gene has CDR1 SNHLY and CDR2 FYNNEI. V dropped 6 bases and J dropped 8 bases, with 25 bases sitting between them. CDR3 protein: CASSLGRQSTPGGYTF. For the CDR3, the DNA is TGTGCCAGCAGCCTGGGCCGGCAATCCACCCCGGGAGGCTACACCTTC.

The DNA of the CDR3 is TGTGCCAGCACTATCGGACAGGGTGGTCTTCAGTACTTC. Its translation is CASTIGQGGLQYF. The V call is TRBV6-5, the J call TRBJ2-4; TRBD1 matches at 8 bases. V gave up 7 bases and J gave up 11 bases; unmatched junction bases: 10. CDR1 MNHEY and CDR2 SVGAGI come from the germline V gene. This CDR3 has 13 residues.

The chain has TRBV7-6 and TRBJ1-2; D gene unclear. Looked up from germline, CDR1 is SGHVS and CDR2 is FNYEAQ. The CDR3 consists of 15 residues. Trimming removed 2 bases at V and 4 bases at J, with 14 bases between. The CDR3 DNA sequence: TGTGCCAGCAGCTTACCCGCGCCAGATACCTATGGCTACACCTTC. Amino acids: CASSLPAPDTYGYTF.

CDR3 residues: CATSRDYGGGRETQYF. The DNA for the CDR3 is TGTGCCACCAGCAGAGACTATGGAGGGGGGCGAGAGACCCAGTACTTC. The chain has TRBV15 and TRBJ2-5, with D perhaps TRBD1 or TRBD2 (6 bases each). Trimming pared 0 bases from V and 4 bases from J, leaving 15 bases between. The CDR3 covers 16 residues. Per the germline V gene, CDR1 is LNHNV and CDR2 is YYDKDF (reference sequence).

The chain joins TRBV12-3 or TRBV12-4 to TRBJ1-4; D gene uncertain. This CDR3 has 14 residues. Trimming removed 5 bases from V and 3 bases from J, with 10 bases in between. For the CDR3, the DNA is TGTGCCAGCAGTCGGACTCTAGCTAATGAAAAACTGTTTTTT. Translated: CASSRTLANEKLFF.